This TCR beta chain is from a study of cytomegalovirus exposure and HLA in healthy donors. Germline CDR1 and CDR2: MGHRA and YSYEKL. The length of the CDR3 is 17 residues. J was trimmed by 10 bases and V by 3 bases; bases with no gene match: 13. In its sample, this clone was seen a few times. The primer mix had 60 Vbeta and 13 Jbeta primers. The table came from immunoSEQ multiplex PCR; TCRdb's copy has only in-frame clones and leaves some out. The table includes more than 95,000 clones, about 74% detected once. The chain has TRBV4-1 and TRBJ1-6; TRBD1 matches at 9 bases. The source of this sequence is a woman between 45 and 60 years old in good health and CMV-seropositive. The sequencing input was PBMCs. This chain's CDR3 is CASSQDGTGYSFSPLHF. In nucleotides, the CDR3 is TGCGCCAGCAGCCAGGACGGGACAGGGTATTCCTTCTCACCCCTCCACTTT.